The present TCR beta chain was sequenced within a study of CD8 T cells in ankylosing spondylitis. Study results and caveats: Disease-linked clones, CD8+, were relatively rare in peripheral blood. Past research had described some motif variants in reactive arthritis synovial fluid and blood.

The authors made TCR beta libraries by quantitative 5'-RACE with molecular barcodes. TCRdb analysed the 5' RACE reads with MiXCR anew, one entry per CDR3 protein. The sample records some 220,000 distinct CDR3 sequences, around 8% being singletons. In this sample, this clonotype turned up many times. Its antigen is undetermined. The CDR3 sequence is 14 residues long. The trim removed 6 bases at V and 4 bases at J, leaving 6 bases unmatched. Looked up from germline, CDR1 is MNHEY and CDR2 is SMNVEV (reference sequence). The sample taken for sequencing was blood, either unsorted or a sorted T cell fraction (not recorded which). The receptor was isolated from a female donor with ankylosing spondylitis or in good health (not recorded which). V and J are TRBV27 and TRBJ1-2, with 9 bases fitting TRBD1. In DNA form, the CDR3 reads TGTGCCAGCAGGGACAGGGGCCCTGGCTATGGCTACACCTTC. Protein: CASRDRGPGYGYTF.